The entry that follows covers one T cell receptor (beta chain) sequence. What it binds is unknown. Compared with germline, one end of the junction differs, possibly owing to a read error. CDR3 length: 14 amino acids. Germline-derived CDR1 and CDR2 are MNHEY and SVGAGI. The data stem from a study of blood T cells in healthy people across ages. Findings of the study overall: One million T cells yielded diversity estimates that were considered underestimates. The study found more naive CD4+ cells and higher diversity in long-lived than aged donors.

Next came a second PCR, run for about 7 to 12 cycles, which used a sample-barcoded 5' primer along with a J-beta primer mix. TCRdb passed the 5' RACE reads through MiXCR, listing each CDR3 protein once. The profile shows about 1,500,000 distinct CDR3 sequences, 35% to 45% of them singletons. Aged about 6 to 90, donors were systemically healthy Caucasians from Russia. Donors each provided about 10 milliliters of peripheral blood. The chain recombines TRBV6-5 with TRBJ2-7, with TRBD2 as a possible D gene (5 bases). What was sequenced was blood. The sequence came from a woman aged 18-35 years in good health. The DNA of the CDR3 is TGTGCCAGCAAATACGGGCGGGTCTCCTGCGAGCAGTACTTC. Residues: CASKYGRVSCEQYF.